This TCR beta chain came from a study of cytomegalovirus exposure and HLA in healthy donors. Study-level points and caveats: More clonal expansion characterized HLA-associated TCR beta chains than equally common others in a later analysis.

The PCR was carried out with 60 Vbeta primers and 13 Jbeta primers. TCRdb's copy holds only in-frame clones and misses some; the assay was immunoSEQ multiplex PCR. The sample carries over 150,000 clones, roughly 80% recorded once. On this clone itself: Its antigen remains unknown.

The TCR sequence derives from a male donor in good health and CMV-seronegative. What was sequenced was PBMCs.

The CDR3 here is CASKIGQVDVEQYF. The CDR3 DNA sequence: TGTGCCAGCAAAATCGGACAGGTTGATGTGGAGCAGTACTTC. The rearrangement links TRBV27 to TRBJ2-7; TRBD1 agrees at 7 bases. CDR3 size: 14 residues. Germline lookup yields CDR1 MNHEY and CDR2 SMNVEV (reference sequence). With 7 bases clipped from V and 7 bases from J, the junction kept 13 bases outside the gene matches.